The 32 T cell receptor beta chains in this list originate from one sample, sequenced in a study of human T cells and chemical hapten exposure. The study extracted total RNA from unfractionated whole blood. TCRdb re-analysed the 5' RACE reads in MiXCR, keeping a single row per CDR3 protein. Of 120,000 to 150,000 distinct CDR3 sequences in the sample, approximately 4% are singletons; the top ten hold approximately 1.3%. These receptors were taken from a female donor in good health.

This clonotype was recorded at least ten times. The J gene is TRBJ2-5, the V gene TRBV7-2; TRBD2 matches at 13 bases. This CDR3 spans 19 amino acids. Germline-derived CDR1 and CDR2 are SGHTA and FQGNSA. With V trimmed by 1 base and J by 5 bases, 13 bases remained unmatched. CDR3 coding DNA: TGTGCCAGCAGCTTAGGGAGGGCACTAGCGGGGGGGCCCTATGAGACCCAGTACTTC. Protein product: CASSLGRALAGGPYETQYF.

This clonotype came up a few times. V gene TRBV5-6 combines with J gene TRBJ1-1, with 7 bases identical to TRBD1. CDR1 and CDR2 from the germline V gene are SGHDT and YYEEEE. V lost 4 bases, J lost 6 bases, and 12 bases stayed unmatched. The CDR3 totals 15 residues. CDR3 amino acids: CASSLLGQQAAEAFF. CDR3 DNA: TGTGCCAGCAGCCTTCTGGGACAGCAAGCTGCTGAAGCTTTCTTT.

This clonotype was recorded many times. The J gene is TRBJ1-1, the V gene TRBV18, with D possibly matching TRBD1 (5 bases). Trimming shortened V by 5 bases and J by 4 bases, and 8 bases separated the two germline ends. Looked up from germline, CDR1 is KGHSH and CDR2 is LQKENI. This CDR3 is built from 12 residues. This CDR3 is CASSSQGTEAFF. In DNA, the CDR3 is TGTGCCAGCTCATCCCAGGGCACTGAAGCTTTCTTT.

This clonotype was recorded at least ten times. The V and J genes are TRBV7-9 and TRBJ1-2; 8 nucleotides align to TRBD1. This CDR3 spans 15 amino acids. J gave up 4 bases and V 8 bases, and 12 bases lay outside the gene matches. The V gene's germline CDR1 is SEHNR and CDR2 FQNEAQ (reference sequence). The CDR3 nucleotides read TGTGCCAGCGGCAGAGGGGACAGGTCTCTCTATGGCTACACCTTC. It is translated as CASGRGDRSLYGYTF.

This clonotype was counted many times. The chain carries TRBV7-2 and TRBJ2-1; D remains ambiguous. CDR1 is SGHTA and CDR2 is FQGNSA in the germline V gene. V shed 5 bases and J shed 0 bases, with 11 bases lying between them. The CDR3 is 15 residues long. The CDR3 sequence is CASSPDVSSYNEQFF. The CDR3 bases are TGTGCCAGCAGCCCCGACGTGAGCTCCTACAATGAGCAGTTCTTC.

The chain is built from TRBV2 and TRBJ1-2; D not certain. The CDR3 has 13 amino acids. Germline V gene data show CDR1 as SNHLY and CDR2 as FYNNEI. The V end was cut by 6 bases, the J end by 6 bases, with 14 bases between. The CDR3 spells CASRRTWNDGYTF. CDR3 in DNA: TGTGCCAGCAGGAGGACGTGGAACGATGGCTACACCTTC. The whole variable domain, filled in from reference TRBV2 and TRBJ1-2, reads EPEVTQTPSHQVTQMGQEVILRCVPISNHLYFYWYRQILGQKVEFLVSFYNNEISEKSEIFDDQFSVERPDGSNFTLKIRSTKLEDSAMYFCASRRTWNDGYTFGSGTRLTVV.

In this sample, this clonotype turned up a few times. The chain employs TRBV5-4 and TRBJ2-3; 11 bases are shared with TRBD2. This CDR3 region has 15 residues. Germline loops: CDR1 SGHNT, CDR2 YYREEE (reference sequence). After removal of 5 bases from V and 2 bases from J, the junction contained 4 bases not matched to a gene. CDR3 DNA sequence: TGTGCCAGCAGTAGGGGACTAGCGGACACAGATACGCAGTATTTT. Translating it yields CASSRGLADTDTQYF.

This clonotype showed up many times. V usage is TRBV20-1 and J usage is TRBJ1-5, with 7 bases fitting TRBD1. Trimming took 0 bases from V and 0 from J; bases not matched to a gene: 17. CDR1 and CDR2 from the germline V gene are DFQATT and SNEGSKA (reference sequence). The length of the CDR3 is 20 residues. For the CDR3, the DNA is TGCAGTGCTAGAGAAATACAGTCCAGGGGGAGACTAATTAGCAATCAGCCCCAGCATTTT. It yields the protein CSAREIQSRGRLISNQPQHF.

The table lists this clonotype with many counts. This chain links TRBV2 with TRBJ1-5; 8 bases match TRBD1. CDR1 is SNHLY, CDR2 FYNNEI, per germline. Germline trimming cut 1 base from V and 7 bases from J; bases unmatched to any gene: 3. CDR3 size: 14 residues. CDR3 loop: CASSEGTGSQPQHF. The CDR3 coding sequence is TGTGCCAGCAGTGAAGGGACAGGGTCACAGCCCCAGCATTTT.

This clonotype was observed at least ten times. The chain uses TRBV5-1 and TRBJ1-2; D gene ambiguous. Germline CDR1 reads SGHRS; CDR2 reads YFSETQ. The CDR3 contains 13 residues. V was pared by 3 bases and J by 6 bases, with 12 bases between. CDR3 bases: TGCGCCAGCAGCTCTACGGGGTCGGATGGCTACACCTTC. It codes for CASSSTGSDGYTF.

The sample holds many counts of this clonotype. The chain joins TRBV5-1 to TRBJ1-6; a possible D gene is TRBD1 (6 bases). Germline values: CDR1 SGHRS, CDR2 YFSETQ. Trimming cost V 4 bases and J 7 bases, with 18 bases left between them. This CDR3 contains 16 residues. The CDR3 coding sequence is TGCGCCAGCAGCCAGGCAACAGGGCGAAAAAATTCACCCCTCCACTTT. Translation: CASSQATGRKNSPLHF.

In this sample, this clonotype turned up many times. The V and J genes are TRBV27 and TRBJ1-5, with D unresolved. Germline values: CDR1 MNHEY, CDR2 SMNVEV (reference sequence). The CDR3 totals 16 residues. V lost 0 bases, J lost 4 bases, and 13 bases lay in between. The CDR3 bases are TGTGCCAGCAGTTTATCGCCCCTGCCGGGGAATCAGCCCCAGCATTTT. Translated: CASSLSPLPGNQPQHF.

The chain is built from TRBV28 and TRBJ2-7; no reliable D call. V lost 3 bases to trimming and J lost 5 bases, with 20 bases between them. The germline V gene has CDR1 MDHEN and CDR2 SYDVKM. The CDR3 contains 16 residues. The CDR3 bases are TGTGCCAGCAGTTTGTTCCCCTCCGATGAATACAACGAGCAGTACTTC. This sequence encodes CASSLFPSDEYNEQYF. Variable domain in full (rest from reference TRBV28 and TRBJ2-7): DVKVTQSSRYLVKRTGEKVFLECVQDMDHENMFWYRQDPGLGLRLIYFSYDVKMKEKGDIPEGYSVSREKKERFSLILESASTNQTSMYLCASSLFPSDEYNEQYFGPGTRLTVT.

This clonotype was counted at least ten times. This chain uses TRBV15 with TRBJ2-1, with TRBD1 matching 8 bases. This CDR3 spans 16 amino acids. V shed 1 base, J shed 7 bases, and the junction held 9 bases outside the gene matches. CDR1 is LNHNV and CDR2 is YYDKDF in the germline V gene (reference sequence). CDR3 DNA: TGTGCCACCAGCAGAGTCCGAGACAGGGGCGGGAATGAGCAGTTCTTC. Translation: CATSRVRDRGGNEQFF.

The chain has TRBV19 and TRBJ2-4; D might be TRBD1 (6 bases). Germline V gene lookup returns CDR1 LNHDA and CDR2 SQIVND (reference sequence). V gave up 1 base and J gave up 6 bases, with 10 bases separating them. This CDR3 has 14 residues. The CDR3 reads CASSIVSRGNIQYF. Written as DNA, the CDR3 is TGTGCCAGTAGTATAGTTTCCAGGGGAAACATTCAGTACTTC. Combining the CDR3 with reference TRBV19 and TRBJ2-4 gives the whole variable domain DGGITQSPKYLFRKEGQNVTLSCEQNLNHDAMYWYRQDPGQGLRLIYYSQIVNDFQKGDIAEGYSVSREKKESFPLTVTSAQKNPTAFYLCASSIVSRGNIQYFGAGTRLSVL.

This clonotype occurred many times. This chain joins TRBV6-4 and TRBJ2-1; perhaps TRBD2 as D (6 bases). This CDR3 region has 13 residues. Trimming cost V 0 bases and J 9 bases, with 9 bases left between them. Germline V CDR1 and CDR2: MRHNA, SNTAGT. The CDR3 region is CASSDSMEGEQFF. DNA of the CDR3: TGTGCCAGCAGTGACTCGATGGAGGGTGAGCAGTTCTTC.

This clonotype was found a few times. Given a much more abundant clone one base away, this may be a read error. The chain employs TRBV29-1 and TRBJ2-3; the match to TRBD2 covers 7 bases. CDR3 length: 12 amino acids. V shed 2 bases and J 8 bases; nucleotides not matched to a gene: 4. The germline gives CDR1 SQVTM, CDR2 ANQGSEA. In nucleotides, the CDR3 is TGCAGCGTTGAAAGCGGGGAGGGTACGCAGTATTTT. The encoded protein is CSVESGEGTQYF.

This clonotype was seen ten or more times. CDR3 region: CASRFTGTGKGDEQFF. The CDR3 DNA reads TGTGCCAGCAGATTTACCGGGACAGGGAAGGGAGATGAGCAGTTCTTC. The chain has TRBV6-5 and TRBJ2-1, with 9 bases identical to TRBD1. CDR1 is MNHEY and CDR2 is SVGAGI in the germline V gene. The ends lost 6 bases at V and 8 bases at J; junction bases unmatched: 14. This CDR3 region has 16 residues.

This clonotype was observed many times. The gene calls are TRBV12-3 or TRBV12-4 and TRBJ1-1; 7 bases agree with TRBD1. J lost 7 bases, V lost 6 bases, and 8 bases had no gene match. CDR3 length: 13 amino acids. The CDR3 sequence: CASSPDRVGEAFF. DNA for the CDR3: TGTGCCAGCAGCCCAGACAGGGTGGGTGAAGCTTTCTTT.

This clonotype was counted ten times or more. The chain has TRBV9 and TRBJ1-6; D is undetermined. Trimming stripped 0 bases from V and 7 bases from J, with 11 bases between. This CDR3 has 15 amino acids. The germline gives CDR1 SGDLS, CDR2 YYNGEE. CDR3 sequence (DNA): TGTGCCAGCAGCGTAGATCTGGGAAACAATTCACCCCTCCACTTT. Protein sequence: CASSVDLGNNSPLHF.

This clonotype showed up just a few times. The chain carries TRBV12-3 or TRBV12-4 and TRBJ1-6; no definite D call. The length of the CDR3 is 18 residues. Trimming took 8 bases from V and 3 from J, leaving 23 bases between them. CDR3 bases: TGTGCCAGCCTACACGCGTCAGACATCACCCTCTATAATTCACCCCTCCACTTT. Its protein is CASLHASDITLYNSPLHF.

In its sample, this clonotype was seen many times. The chain joins TRBV29-1 to TRBJ2-5; D ambiguous. The germline CDR1 and CDR2 sequences are SQVTM and ANQGSEA. The ends were cut back, 1 base at V and 5 bases at J, with 8 bases in the middle. The CDR3 is 12 residues long. Here the CDR3 DNA reads TGCAGCGTTGAAGGGTTTAGGGAGACCCAGTACTTC. Encoded protein: CSVEGFRETQYF.

This clonotype was counted many times. V usage is TRBV5-1 and J usage is TRBJ1-5; no definite D call. The CDR3 has 16 amino acids. Germline CDR1 reads SGHRS; CDR2 reads YFSETQ. V lost 4 bases and J 2 bases, leaving 16 bases between the germline ends. The CDR3 loop is CASSLSGSGGNQPQHF. The CDR3 DNA follows: TGCGCCAGCAGCCTCTCCGGGAGTGGAGGCAATCAGCCCCAGCATTTT.

In this sample, this clonotype turned up many times. The V and J genes are TRBV12-3 or TRBV12-4 and TRBJ1-6, with TRBD1 matching over 7 bases. With 4 bases clipped from V and 0 bases from J, the junction kept 9 bases outside the gene matches. This CDR3 has 18 residues. The CDR3 DNA follows: TGTGCCAGCAGTTCCGACAGGGTCCTGAGCTCCTATAATTCACCCCTCCACTTT. It is translated as CASSSDRVLSSYNSPLHF.

This clonotype was seen many times. The gene calls are TRBV20-1 and TRBJ2-3; 12 nucleotides agree with TRBD2. V lost 0 bases and J lost 0; bases outside the gene matches: 10. Germline V CDR1 and CDR2: DFQATT, SNEGSKA (reference sequence). The CDR3 consists of 19 residues. CDR3 DNA sequence: TGCAGTGCTAGAGATTTTAGGCTAGCGGGGGGGCCGAGCACAGATACGCAGTATTTT. It translates to CSARDFRLAGGPSTDTQYF.

This clonotype has at least ten counts. V gene TRBV6-6 combines with J gene TRBJ2-5; tentatively, D is TRBD2 (6 bases). CDR1 and CDR2 from the germline V gene are MNHNY and SVGAGI (reference sequence). V was clipped by 4 bases and J by 1 base, with 10 bases between them. This CDR3 has 14 amino acids. This chain's CDR3 is CASSWVGGQETQYF. CDR3 DNA: TGTGCCAGCAGTTGGGTCGGGGGCCAAGAGACCCAGTACTTC.

This chain connects TRBV20-1 to TRBJ1-3, with D maybe TRBD1 (6 bases). V lost 0 bases and J 0 bases, leaving 12 bases between the germline ends. CDR3 length equals 16 residues. Germline V gene sequence: CDR1 DFQATT, CDR2 SNEGSKA (reference sequence). The CDR3 region is CSARDGQPISGNTIYF. The CDR3 DNA is TGCAGTGCTAGAGACGGACAGCCTATCTCTGGAAACACCATATATTTT.

This clonotype was observed at least ten times. This chain uses TRBV27 with TRBJ1-4; D uncertain. V lost 5 bases and J 0 bases, leaving 10 bases between the germline ends. Germline assignment: CDR1 MNHEY and CDR2 SMNVEV (reference sequence). This CDR3 spans 15 amino acids. The CDR3 spells CASSRGIATNEKLFF. CDR3 nucleotides: TGTGCCAGCAGTAGAGGGATTGCAACTAATGAAAAACTGTTTTTT.

The sample holds many counts of this clonotype. The chain couples TRBV5-4 to TRBJ1-4; D is unclear. The CDR3 extends over 15 amino acids. Trimming left V 4 bases short and J 0 bases short, with 10 bases between. Germline V lookup: CDR1 SGHNT, CDR2 YYREEE (reference sequence). The CDR3 DNA reads TGTGCCAGCAGCGAGGGTGGTACAACTAATGAAAAACTGTTTTTT. This translates into CASSEGGTTNEKLFF.

The rearrangement links TRBV11-2 to TRBJ1-5; D gene unclear. The V and J ends lost 1 base and 4 bases respectively, with 14 bases between them. Per germline, CDR1 SGHAT and CDR2 FQNNGV. The CDR3 sequence is 16 residues long. CDR3 in amino acids: CASSLGVGSVNQPQHF. CDR3 nucleotides: TGTGCCAGCAGCTTAGGGGTCGGGTCGGTAAATCAGCCCCAGCATTTT. Full variable domain (missing parts from reference TRBV11-2 and TRBJ1-5): EAGVAQSPRYKIIEKRQSVAFWCNPISGHATLYWYQQILGQGPKLLIQFQNNGVVDDSQLPKDRFSAERLKGVDSTLKIQPAKLEDSAVYLCASSLGVGSVNQPQHFGDGTRLSIL.

Ten or more counts support this clonotype. The chain couples TRBV12-3 or TRBV12-4 to TRBJ1-2; tentative D call: TRBD1 (6 bases). V shed 7 bases and J shed 6 bases, with 12 bases lying between them. The CDR3 is 12 amino acids. The chain's CDR3 is CASTVRGHGYTF. The CDR3 nucleotides are TGTGCCAGCACGGTCAGGGGCCATGGCTACACCTTC.

This clonotype appeared a few times. A read error may be the cause here, since a much bigger clone is one base away. The chain carries TRBV30 and TRBJ1-1; D possibly corresponds to TRBD1 (5 bases). CDR1 is GTSNPN, CDR2 SVGIG, per germline (reference sequence). CDR3 length: 14 amino acids. The germline V and J ends were trimmed by 0 bases and 4 bases, with 12 bases remaining between them. The CDR3 spells CAWSVGGLGTEAFF. The CDR3 DNA reads as TGTGCCTGGAGTGTTGGGGGATTGGGCACTGAAGCTTTCTTT. Together with reference TRBV30 and TRBJ1-1, the CDR3 gives the full variable domain: SQTIHQWPATLVQPVGSPLSLECTVEGTSNPNLYWYRQAAGRGLQLLFYSVGIGQISSEVPQNLSASRPQDRQFILSSKKLLLSDSGFYLCAWSVGGLGTEAFFGQGTRLTVV.